These T cell receptor beta chains were read from a single sample in a study of shared clonotypes between healthy human individuals. Data came from immunoSEQ multiplex PCR; TCRdb stores just in-frame clones and leaves some out. The sample records about half a million clones, 70% to 80% being singletons. Sequenced material: PBMCs. The origin of the receptors is a woman between 40 and 50 years old in good health. Some clones in this sample may be carry-over from other donors' samples. Each CDR3 is given with its conserved first and last residue. The order of the fields is clone size, D gene, J gene, V gene, CDR3 length, CDR3 DNA, CDR3 protein. A D gene is named only where the DNA matches it firmly. The size field is filled for only some rows; it gives once, few, many or a size class.

many,TRBD2,TRBJ2-1,TRBV10-3,13,TGTGCCATCTCCCTAGCGGGAGGGAATGAGCAGTTCTTC,CAISLAGGNEQFF
once,-,TRBJ2-7,TRBV5-1,12,TGCGCCAGCAGCCTAACAGGGATAAGGCAGTACTTC,CASSLTGIRQYF
-,-,TRBJ1-4,TRBV27,17,TGTGCCAGCAGTTCAACCGGCCATGGGCCCCGAGGGGAAAAACTGTTTTTT,CASSSTGHGPRGEKLFF
-,-,TRBJ2-1,TRBV10-3,17,TGTGCCATCAGTGAGCGCGGAGGGGAGAACTCCTACAATGAGCAGTTCTTC,CAISERGGENSYNEQFF
once,-,TRBJ1-3,TRBV7-2,17,TGTGCCAGCAGCCCCCGTGGCAGCTCGCACTCTGGAAACACCATATATTTT,CASSPRGSSHSGNTIYF
once,-,TRBJ2-7,TRBV20-1,11,TGCAGTGCTCGTAGAAACTACGAGCAGTACTTC,CSARRNYEQYF
few,-,TRBJ2-6,TRBV19,18,TGTGCCAGTAGTATATTAGGCAGCCCGCGGTCTGGGGCCAACGTCCTGACTTTC,CASSILGSPRSGANVLTF
-,-,TRBJ1-4,TRBV28,15,TGTGCCAGCAGTCCCCGGGCCAGGGTCAGAGAAAAACTGTTTTTT,CASSPRARVREKLFF
-,TRBD2,TRBJ2-1,TRBV4-1,18,TGCGCCAGCAGCCAAGATCGGGGAGGGCCCCCTACTTACAATGAGCAGTTCTTC,CASSQDRGGPPTYNEQFF
-,-,TRBJ2-7,TRBV2,14,TGTGCCAGCAGTGGTGGGGGAGTGGGATACGAGCAGTACTTC,CASSGGGVGYEQYF
-,TRBD1,TRBJ2-1,TRBV5-1,15,TGCGCCAGCAGCTTGTTCCAGGGGGCCTACAATGAGCAGTTCTTC,CASSLFQGAYNEQFF
-,TRBD2,TRBJ2-1,TRBV6-1,15,TGTGCCAGCAGAACTAGCGGGAGAGGTCACAATGAGCAGTTCTTC,CASRTSGRGHNEQFF
-,TRBD2,TRBJ2-7,TRBV2,14,TGTGCCAGCGGGCTAGCGGGAAGTCACTACGAGCAGTACTTC,CASGLAGSHYEQYF
-,-,TRBJ2-7,TRBV5-1,16,TGCGCCAGCAGCTTGGGCGGGGCTAGCGAGACCTACGAGCAGTACTTC,CASSLGGASETYEQYF